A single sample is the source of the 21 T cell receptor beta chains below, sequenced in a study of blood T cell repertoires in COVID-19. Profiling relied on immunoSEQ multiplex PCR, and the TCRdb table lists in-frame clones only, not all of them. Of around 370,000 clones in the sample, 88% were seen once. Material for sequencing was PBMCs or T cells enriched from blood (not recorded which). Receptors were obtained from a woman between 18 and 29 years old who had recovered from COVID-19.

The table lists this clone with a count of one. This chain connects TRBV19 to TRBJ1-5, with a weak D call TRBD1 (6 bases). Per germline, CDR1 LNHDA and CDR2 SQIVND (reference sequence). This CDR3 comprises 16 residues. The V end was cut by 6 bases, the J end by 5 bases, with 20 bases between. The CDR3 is CASRLRWQGIDQPQHF. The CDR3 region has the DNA TGTGCCAGTAGATTAAGGTGGCAGGGGATCGATCAGCCCCAGCATTTT.

The CDR3 loop is CASGKDRGKGEKLFF. The DNA of the CDR3 is TGTGCCAGCGGCAAGGACAGGGGCAAAGGTGAAAAACTGTTTTTT. The chain uses TRBV7-6 and TRBJ1-4, with TRBD1 matching over 9 bases. This CDR3 has 15 amino acids. CDR1 is SGHVS and CDR2 is FNYEAQ in the germline V gene. With 8 bases clipped from V and 7 bases from J, the junction kept 11 bases outside the gene matches.

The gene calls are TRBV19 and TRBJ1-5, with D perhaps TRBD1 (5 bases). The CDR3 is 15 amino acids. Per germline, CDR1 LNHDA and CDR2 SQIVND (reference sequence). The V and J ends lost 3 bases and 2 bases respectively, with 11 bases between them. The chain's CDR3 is CASSMTVLGNQPQHF. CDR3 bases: TGTGCCAGTAGTATGACAGTCTTGGGCAATCAGCCCCAGCATTTT.

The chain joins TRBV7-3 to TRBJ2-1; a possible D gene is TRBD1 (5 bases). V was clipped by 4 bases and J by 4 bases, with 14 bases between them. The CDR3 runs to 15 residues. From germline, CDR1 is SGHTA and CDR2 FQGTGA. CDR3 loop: CASSYGHTYYNEQFF. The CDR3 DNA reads TGTGCCAGCAGCTACGGACACACCTATTACAATGAGCAGTTCTTC.

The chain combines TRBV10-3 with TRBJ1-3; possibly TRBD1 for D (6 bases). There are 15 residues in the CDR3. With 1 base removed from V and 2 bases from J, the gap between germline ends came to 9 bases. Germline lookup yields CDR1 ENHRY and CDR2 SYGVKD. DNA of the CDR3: TGTGCCATCAGTGAGTTCCAGGGGCCTGGAAACACCATATATTTT. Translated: CAISEFQGPGNTIYF.

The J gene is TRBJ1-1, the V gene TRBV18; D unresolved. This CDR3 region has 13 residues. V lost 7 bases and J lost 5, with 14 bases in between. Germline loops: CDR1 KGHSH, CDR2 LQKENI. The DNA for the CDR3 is TGTGCCAGCTTTCCGACCGGGGAGACTGAAGCTTTCTTT. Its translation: CASFPTGETEAFF.

This CDR3 is CAISQRGAGNEQFF. CDR3 DNA sequence: TGTGCCATCAGCCAGCGGGGGGCAGGCAATGAGCAGTTCTTC. This rearrangement joins TRBV10-3 to TRBJ2-1; 9 bases line up with TRBD2. The CDR3 extends over 14 amino acids. The germline V gene has CDR1 ENHRY and CDR2 SYGVKD. V gave up 6 bases and J gave up 6 bases; unmatched junction bases: 6.

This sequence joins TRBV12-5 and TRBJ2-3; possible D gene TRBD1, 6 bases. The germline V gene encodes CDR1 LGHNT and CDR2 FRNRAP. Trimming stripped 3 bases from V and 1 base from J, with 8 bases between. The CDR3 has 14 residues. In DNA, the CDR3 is TGTGCTAGTGGTTTAGGGGGAGGCACAGATACGCAGTATTTT. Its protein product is CASGLGGGTDTQYF.

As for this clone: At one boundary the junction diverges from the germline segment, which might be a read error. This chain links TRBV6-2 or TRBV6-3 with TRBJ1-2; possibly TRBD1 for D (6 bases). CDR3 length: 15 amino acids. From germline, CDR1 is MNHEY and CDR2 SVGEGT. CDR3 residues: CACSASGTRPYGYTF. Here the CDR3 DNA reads TGTGCCTGCAGCGCCTCAGGGACACGGCCCTATGGCTACACCTTC.

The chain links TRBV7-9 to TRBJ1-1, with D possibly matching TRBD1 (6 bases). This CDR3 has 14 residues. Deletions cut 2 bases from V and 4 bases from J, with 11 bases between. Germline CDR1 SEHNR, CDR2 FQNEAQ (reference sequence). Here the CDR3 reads CASSLKQGGTEAFF. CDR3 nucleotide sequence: TGTGCCAGCAGCTTAAAACAGGGCGGCACTGAAGCTTTCTTT.

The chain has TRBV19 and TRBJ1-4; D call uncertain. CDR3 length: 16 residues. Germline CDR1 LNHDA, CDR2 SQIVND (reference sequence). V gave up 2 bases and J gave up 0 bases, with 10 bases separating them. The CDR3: CASSIRAGSTNEKLFF. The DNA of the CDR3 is TGTGCCAGTAGTATAAGGGCGGGTTCAACTAATGAAAAACTGTTTTTT.

Written as DNA, the CDR3 is TGTGCCAGCTCACCACAAAGGGGAGGGGTGTCAAATTCACCCCTCCACTTT. Translating gives CASSPQRGGVSNSPLHF. The chain has TRBV18 and TRBJ1-6; a weak D match, TRBD1 (5 bases). The CDR3 runs to 17 residues. The germline gives CDR1 KGHSH, CDR2 LQKENI. V was clipped by 1 base and J by 7 bases, with 17 bases between them.

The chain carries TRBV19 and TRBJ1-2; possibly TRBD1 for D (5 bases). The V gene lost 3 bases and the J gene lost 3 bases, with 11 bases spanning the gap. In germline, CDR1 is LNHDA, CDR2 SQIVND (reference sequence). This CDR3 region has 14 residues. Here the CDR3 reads CASSIGAGDYGYTF. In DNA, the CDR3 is TGTGCCAGTAGTATTGGGGCAGGAGACTATGGCTACACCTTC.

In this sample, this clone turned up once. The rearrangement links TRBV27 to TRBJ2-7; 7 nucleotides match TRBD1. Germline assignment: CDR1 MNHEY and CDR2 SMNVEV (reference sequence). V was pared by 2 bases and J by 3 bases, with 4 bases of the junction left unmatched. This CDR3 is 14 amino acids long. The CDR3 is CASSLRQGHYEQYF. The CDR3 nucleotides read TGTGCCAGCAGTTTAAGACAGGGCCACTACGAGCAGTACTTC.

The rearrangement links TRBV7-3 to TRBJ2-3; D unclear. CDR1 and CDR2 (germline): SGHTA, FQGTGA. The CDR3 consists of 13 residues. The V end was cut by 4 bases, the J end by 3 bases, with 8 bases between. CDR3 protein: CASSSWATDTQYF. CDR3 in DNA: TGTGCCAGCAGCTCCTGGGCGACAGATACGCAGTATTTT.

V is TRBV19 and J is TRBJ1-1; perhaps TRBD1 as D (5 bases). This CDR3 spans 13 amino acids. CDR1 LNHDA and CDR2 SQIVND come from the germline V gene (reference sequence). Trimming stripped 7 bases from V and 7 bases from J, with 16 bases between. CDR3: CASTLGARGEAFF. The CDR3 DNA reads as TGTGCCAGTACCCTAGGTGCAAGGGGTGAAGCTTTCTTT.

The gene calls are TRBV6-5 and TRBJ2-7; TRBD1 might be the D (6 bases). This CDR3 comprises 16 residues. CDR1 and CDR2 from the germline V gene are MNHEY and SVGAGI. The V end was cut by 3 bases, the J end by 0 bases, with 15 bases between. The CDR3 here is CASSYSFRGFSYEQYF. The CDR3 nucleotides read TGTGCCAGCAGTTATTCGTTCAGGGGATTCTCCTACGAGCAGTACTTC.

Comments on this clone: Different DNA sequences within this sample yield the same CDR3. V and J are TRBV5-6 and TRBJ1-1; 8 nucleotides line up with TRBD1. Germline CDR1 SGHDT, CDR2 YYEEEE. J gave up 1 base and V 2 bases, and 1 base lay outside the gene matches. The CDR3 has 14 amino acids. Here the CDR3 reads CASSLGTGNTEAFF. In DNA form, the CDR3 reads TGTGCCAGCAGCTTAGGGACAGGGAACACTGAAGCTTTCTTT.

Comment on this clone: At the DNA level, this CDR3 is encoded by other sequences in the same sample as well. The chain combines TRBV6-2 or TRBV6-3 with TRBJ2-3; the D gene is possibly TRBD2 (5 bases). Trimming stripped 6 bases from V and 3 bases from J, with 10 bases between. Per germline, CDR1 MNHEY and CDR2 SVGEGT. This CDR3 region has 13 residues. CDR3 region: CASSYGETDTQYF. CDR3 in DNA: TGTGCCAGCAGCTATGGGGAGACAGATACGCAGTATTTT.

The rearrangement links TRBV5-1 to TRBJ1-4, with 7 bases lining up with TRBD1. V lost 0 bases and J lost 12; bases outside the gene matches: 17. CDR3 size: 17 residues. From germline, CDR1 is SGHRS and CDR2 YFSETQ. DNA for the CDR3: TGCGCCAGCAGCTTGGCAGACGAGGGGGCCCTGGCGAAAGAACTGTTTTTT. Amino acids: CASSLADEGALAKELFF.

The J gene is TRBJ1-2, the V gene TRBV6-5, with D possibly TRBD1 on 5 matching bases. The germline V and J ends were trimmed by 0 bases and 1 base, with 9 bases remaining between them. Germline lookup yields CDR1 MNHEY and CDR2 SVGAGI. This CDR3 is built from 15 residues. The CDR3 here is CASSYSTENNYGYTF. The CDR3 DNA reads TGTGCCAGCAGTTACTCGACAGAAAATAACTATGGCTACACCTTC.